This T cell receptor (beta chain) came from a study of T cells of healthy individuals. Comments on this clonotype: A clone one base away is much larger, so this may be a read error.

Germline V CDR1 and CDR2: SQVTM, ANQGSEA. The V end lost 6 bases, the J end lost 8 bases, and 19 bases lay between the germline ends. The length of the CDR3 is 13 residues. Via MiXCR, TCRdb re-called the 5' RACE reads, giving one row per CDR3 protein. Of fewer than 70,000 distinct CDR3 sequences listed, about 14% are singletons. The sequence came from a human donor in good health. The chain uses TRBV29-1 and TRBJ1-2; D is uncertain. The CDR3 here is CSVSGIGPEGYTF. DNA of the CDR3: TGCAGCGTCTCCGGGATAGGGCCTGAGGGCTACACCTTC.